The rows below give T cell receptor beta chains drawn from one sample of a study of cytomegalovirus exposure and HLA in healthy donors. Produced via immunoSEQ multiplex PCR; TCRdb's table is partial and in-frame only. The repertoire has around 200,000 clones, about 80% of them found once; the top ten carry about 0.64%. Sequencing was carried out using PBMCs. All receptors come from a boy between 10 and 17 years old in good health and CMV-seronegative. Both conserved end residues are trimmed from each CDR3. D genes are given only for firm matches.

V gene	D gene	CDR3 protein
TRBV21-1	-	ASNEFLPQGKINYEQY
TRBV11-3	-	ASSPTGLSGNTIY
TRBV7-9	-	ASSLGTAEAF
TRBV5-3	-	ARSLLSAELSSYEQY
TRBV6-1	-	ASSTSGVQETQY
TRBV10-3	TRBD1	AISDSGTGGRETQY
TRBV7-2	-	ASSLVASSGNTIY
TRBV15	-	ATGFGWRDEKLF
TRBV5-1	-	ASSSQRDTQY
TRBV7-8	-	ASSTRGTGGPNEQF
TRBV30	TRBD1	AWKLTGADLYNEKLF
TRBV11-2	TRBD1	ASSLDRGSLYEQY
TRBV7-9	-	ASRRQTNNYGYT
TRBV4-3	-	ASSQRNTGELF
TRBV11-2	TRBD1	ASRKPGQGPYEQY
TRBV5-5	-	ASSATDSYGYT
TRBV9	TRBD1	ASSPRQGWNYEQY
TRBV7-9	-	SGSQGGSNQPQH
TRBV7-9	-	ASSLGGRGYGYT
TRBV5-4	-	ASSRGGQPQH
TRBV19	-	ASSITHQGLYGYT
TRBV12-5	-	ASGFPGEQF
TRBV2	-	ASSAGSGQPQH
TRBV5-1	TRBD1	ASSLETGRNSPLH
TRBV28	TRBD1	ASRLRDRGNTIY
TRBV9	TRBD1	ASSVQTGGPYEQY
TRBV11-3	TRBD2	ASSSREPGTYEQY
TRBV19	-	ASTAGYEQY
TRBV5-4	-	ASSLVAGEKLF
TRBV11-1	TRBD1	ASNDRARGNTEAF
TRBV11-2	TRBD1	ASSHAQGSNQPQH
TRBV27	-	ASSSYRVSEAF
TRBV6-4	-	ASSGDTNTGELF
TRBV27	-	ASSSSVNTEAF
TRBV7-2	TRBD2	ASSLNRLAPYNEQF
TRBV20-1	-	SGFLAHTQY